These 8 T cell receptor beta chains originate from one sample sequenced in a study of blood T cell repertoires in COVID-19. Measured with immunoSEQ multiplex PCR; TCRdb has only the in-frame clones, and not every one. The profile shows hundreds of thousands of clones, about 90% of them singletons. The specimen sequenced was peripheral blood. These receptors originate from a woman aged 18-35 years who had recovered from COVID-19.

In this sample, this clone turned up once. This sequence joins TRBV5-1 and TRBJ1-1; D gene uncertain. The CDR3 contains 13 residues. V was shortened by 4 bases and J by 3 bases, with 10 bases between the two germline ends. Germline V gene lookup returns CDR1 SGHRS and CDR2 YFSETQ. The CDR3 nucleotides are TGCGCCAGCAGCGGAGCCCCGGACACTGAAGCTTTCTTT. Residues: CASSGAPDTEAFF.

Turning to this clone: This sample includes further DNA sequences coding for the same CDR3. This rearrangement joins TRBV12-3 or TRBV12-4 to TRBJ2-3; the D gene is possibly TRBD1 (6 bases). The V and J ends lost 4 bases and 5 bases respectively, with 10 bases between them. This CDR3 has 13 amino acids. The chain's CDR3 is CASSSSGEDTQYF. The CDR3 region has the DNA TGTGCCAGCAGTTCCTCAGGGGAAGATACGCAGTATTTT.

The rearrangement links TRBV10-2 to TRBJ1-5, with TRBD1 matching over 9 bases. CDR3 length: 13 amino acids. Germline CDR1 reads WSHSY; CDR2 reads SAAADI. The trim removed 8 bases at V and 2 bases at J, leaving 1 base unmatched. In DNA form, the CDR3 reads TGCGCCAGCTGGGACAGGGGCAATCAGCCCCAGCATTTT. Protein product: CASWDRGNQPQHF.

The V gene is TRBV11-2, the J gene TRBJ2-3, with a tentative D call TRBD2 (5 bases). From germline, CDR1 is SGHAT and CDR2 FQNNGV. The CDR3 covers 14 residues. The ends were cut back, 1 base at V and 2 bases at J, with 7 bases in the middle. DNA of the CDR3: TGTGCCAGCAGCTTAGGTAGCGTCACAGATACGCAGTATTTT. Its translation is CASSLGSVTDTQYF.

The chain carries TRBV18 and TRBJ2-7; possible D gene TRBD1, 6 bases. CDR1 is KGHSH and CDR2 is LQKENI in the germline V gene. This CDR3 comprises 13 residues. V was clipped by 1 base and J by 5 bases, with 9 bases between them. CDR3 sequence: CASSPRGRDEQYV. CDR3 coding DNA: TGTGCCAGCTCACCACGGGGGCGGGACGAGCAGTACGTC.

This sequence joins TRBV30 and TRBJ2-5; 8 nucleotides line up with TRBD2. V dropped 0 bases and J dropped 5; count of bases not matched to a gene: 8. In germline, CDR1 is GTSNPN, CDR2 SVGIG (reference sequence). The CDR3 totals 15 residues. CDR3 sequence (DNA): TGTGCCTGGAGTGTACTCGCGGGAGGACCGGAGACCCAGTACTTC. Protein product: CAWSVLAGGPETQYF.

The chain is built from TRBV5-1 and TRBJ2-2, with 7 bases aligning to TRBD1. Trimming cost V 3 bases and J 4 bases; bases outside gene matches: 3. The CDR3 is 14 residues long. Germline CDR1 reads SGHRS; CDR2 reads YFSETQ. DNA for the CDR3: TGCGCCAGCAGCTGGGGACAGTTCACCGGGGAGCTGTTTTTT. This codes for CASSWGQFTGELFF.

CDR3 amino acids: CSVEMSGMVQFF. The CDR3 DNA sequence: TGCAGCGTTGAGATGTCAGGGATGGTGCAGTTCTTC. The chain employs TRBV29-1 and TRBJ2-1; D is perhaps TRBD1 (5 bases). The V and J ends lost 3 bases and 12 bases respectively, with 15 bases between them. The CDR3 covers 12 residues. The germline CDR1 and CDR2 sequences are SQVTM and ANQGSEA.